The rows below give T cell receptor beta chains drawn from one sample of a study of human T cells and chemical hapten exposure. TCRdb re-analysed the RACE reads in MiXCR, keeping a single row per CDR3 protein. Seen here are about 160,000 distinct CDR3 sequences, around a quarter observed once, and the top ten hold roughly 2%. Sequencing used whole blood, obtained in connection with sensitization to the hapten diphenylcyclopropenone (DPC). The receptors were gathered from a young woman with alopecia areata. Some clones in this sample may be carry-over from other donors' samples. The CDR3 runs from the conserved cysteine through the conserved F or W. The D gene is left open where the match is weak. The size field is filled for only some rows; it gives once, few, many or a size class.

CDR3: CASSLGSPSYNEQFF
DNA: TGCGCCAGCAGCTTGGGGTCTCCCTCCTACAATGAGCAGTTCTTC
size: .
D: .
J: TRBJ2-1
V: TRBV5-1

CDR3: CASSQGGGATREKLFF
DNA: TGCGCCAGCAGCCAAGGAGGAGGGGCCACTAGGGAAAAACTGTTTTTT
size: .
D: .
J: TRBJ1-4
V: TRBV4-1

CDR3: CASSFGLAINEQFF
DNA: TGTGCCAGCAGCTTCGGTCTAGCAATCAATGAGCAGTTCTTC
size: .
D: .
J: TRBJ2-1
V: TRBV7-2

CDR3: CSVEGTRSYNEQFF
DNA: TGCAGCGTTGAAGGGACACGCTCCTACAATGAGCAGTTCTTC
size: few
D: .
J: TRBJ2-1
V: TRBV29-1

CDR3: CASSQMVGGADTQYF
DNA: TGTGCCAGCAGCCAAATGGTGGGGGGCGCAGATACGCAGTATTTT
size: .
D: .
J: TRBJ2-3
V: TRBV3-1

CDR3: CASSPTGIGANVLTF
DNA: TGCGCCAGCAGTCCTACAGGGATTGGGGCCAACGTCCTGACTTTC
size: .
D: .
J: TRBJ2-6
V: TRBV5-1

CDR3: CSVSSGQGNYEQYF
DNA: TGCAGCGTTTCATCTGGACAGGGAAACTACGAGCAGTACTTC
size: few
D: TRBD1
J: TRBJ2-7
V: TRBV29-1

CDR3: CASSGDSSTSPLHF
DNA: TGCGCCAGCAGCGGGGACAGTTCTACTTCACCCCTCCACTTT
size: .
D: TRBD1
J: TRBJ1-6
V: TRBV5-1

CDR3: CASGGGFNEQFF
DNA: TGTGCCAGCGGGGGGGGCTTTAATGAGCAGTTCTTC
size: few
D: .
J: TRBJ2-1
V: TRBV7-8

CDR3: CASSITGDQPQHF
DNA: TGTGCCAGCAGCATTACAGGGGATCAGCCCCAGCATTTT
size: few
D: TRBD1
J: TRBJ1-5
V: TRBV7-2

CDR3: CASSPSEVNEQFF
DNA: TGTGCCAGCTCACCGAGTGAGGTCAATGAGCAGTTCTTC
size: many
D: .
J: TRBJ2-1
V: TRBV18

CDR3: CASSLWGGSGTIYTEAFF
DNA: TGTGCCAGCAGTTTATGGGGGGGAAGCGGGACGATTTACACTGAAGCTTTCTTT
size: few
D: .
J: TRBJ1-1
V: TRBV27

CDR3: CASSDSTGELFF
DNA: TGTGCCAGCAGTGATTCCACCGGGGAGCTGTTTTTT
size: .
D: .
J: TRBJ2-2
V: TRBV2

CDR3: CSARGDRDEAFF
DNA: TGCAGTGCTAGGGGGGACAGGGATGAAGCTTTCTTT
size: few
D: TRBD1
J: TRBJ1-1
V: TRBV20-1

CDR3: CASSLAQGQAETQYF
DNA: TGTGCCAGCAGCTTAGCGCAGGGACAGGCAGAGACCCAGTACTTC
size: .
D: TRBD1
J: TRBJ2-5
V: TRBV7-2

CDR3: CASSHIPGQGDDEQYF
DNA: TGCGCCAGCAGCCATATCCCGGGACAGGGGGACGACGAGCAGTACTTC
size: .
D: TRBD1
J: TRBJ2-7
V: TRBV4-3

CDR3: CASSYGHEQFF
DNA: TGTGCCAGCAGTTACGGCCATGAGCAGTTCTTC
size: .
D: .
J: TRBJ2-1
V: TRBV6-2/TRBV6-3

CDR3: CASMGVGREQYF
DNA: TGTGCCAGCATGGGGGTTGGGCGCGAGCAGTACTTC
size: .
D: .
J: TRBJ2-7
V: TRBV25-1

CDR3: CASSQGTEAFF
DNA: TGCGCCAGCAGCCAAGGAACTGAAGCTTTCTTT
size: many
D: .
J: TRBJ1-1
V: TRBV4-1

CDR3: CSVAQGNEQFF
DNA: TGCAGCGTTGCACAGGGTAATGAGCAGTTCTTC
size: few
D: .
J: TRBJ2-1
V: TRBV29-1

CDR3: CSARAPVLSNEKLFF
DNA: TGCAGTGCTAGAGCTCCGGTTTTGTCTAATGAAAAACTGTTTTTT
size: .
D: .
J: TRBJ1-4
V: TRBV20-1

CDR3: CASSLQGDTQYF
DNA: TGCGCCAGCAGCTTACAGGGAGATACGCAGTATTTT
size: .
D: .
J: TRBJ2-3
V: TRBV5-1

CDR3: CASSQVTSADTQYF
DNA: TGCGCCAGCAGCCAAGTTACGAGTGCAGATACGCAGTATTTT
size: few
D: .
J: TRBJ2-3
V: TRBV4-1

CDR3: CASSQEWGANTEAFF
DNA: TGCGCCAGCAGCCAAGAGTGGGGCGCGAACACTGAAGCTTTCTTT
size: few
D: .
J: TRBJ1-1
V: TRBV4-3

CDR3: CASSYSGGGETQYF
DNA: TGTGCCAGCAGTTACTCGGGGGGCGGTGAGACCCAGTACTTC
size: few
D: .
J: TRBJ2-5
V: TRBV6-6

CDR3: CSASSGTGRTEAFF
DNA: TGCAGTGCTAGCAGCGGGACAGGGAGGACTGAAGCTTTCTTT
size: few
D: TRBD1
J: TRBJ1-1
V: TRBV20-1

CDR3: CASGTGAYEQYF
DNA: TGTGCCAGCGGGACAGGGGCATACGAGCAGTACTTC
size: .
D: TRBD1
J: TRBJ2-7
V: TRBV7-2

CDR3: CASSLGSLNYGYTF
DNA: TGTGCCAGCAGTTTAGGTTCGCTTAACTATGGCTACACCTTC
size: many
D: .
J: TRBJ1-2
V: TRBV12-3/TRBV12-4

CDR3: CARPSRVPLNTEAFF
DNA: TGTGCCCGCCCATCCCGGGTCCCTTTGAACACTGAAGCTTTCTTT
size: few
D: .
J: TRBJ1-1
V: TRBV24-1

CDR3: CASSRHEQYF
DNA: TGTGCCAGCAGCCGCCACGAGCAGTACTTC
size: .
D: .
J: TRBJ2-7
V: TRBV3-2

CDR3: CASSQAGTGGYEQYF
DNA: TGTGCCAGCAGCCAAGCCGGGACAGGGGGCTACGAGCAGTACTTC
size: few
D: TRBD1
J: TRBJ2-7
V: TRBV4-1

CDR3: CASSPRQGYNSPLHF
DNA: TGTGCCAGCAGCCCTAGACAGGGTTATAATTCACCCCTCCACTTT
size: few
D: TRBD1
J: TRBJ1-6
V: TRBV9

CDR3: CASSYSGPLFEQYF
DNA: TGTGCCAGCAGTTACTCTGGGCCCCTTTTCGAGCAGTACTTC
size: .
D: .
J: TRBJ2-7
V: TRBV6-2/TRBV6-3

CDR3: CSASTLDRAQPQHF
DNA: TGCAGTGCTTCCACCCTGGACAGGGCTCAGCCCCAGCATTTT
size: .
D: TRBD1
J: TRBJ1-5
V: TRBV20-1

CDR3: CVSSYRLQETQYF
DNA: TGTGTCAGCAGCTACAGGCTTCAAGAGACCCAGTACTTC
size: .
D: .
J: TRBJ2-5
V: TRBV11-2

CDR3: CASSLTPSGRYEQYF
DNA: TGTGCCAGCAGCTTAACTCCTAGCGGGAGGTACGAGCAGTACTTC
size: .
D: TRBD2
J: TRBJ2-7
V: TRBV11-2

CDR3: CASIPSSTDTQYF
DNA: TGTGCCAGCATACCCTCTAGCACAGATACGCAGTATTTT
size: few
D: .
J: TRBJ2-3
V: TRBV18

CDR3: CATSRSGRQGRAFF
DNA: TGTGCCACCAGCAGATCGGGACGCCAGGGGAGAGCTTTCTTT
size: .
D: .
J: TRBJ1-1
V: TRBV15

CDR3: CASSLGGQKETQYF
DNA: TGTGCCAGCAGCTTGGGGGGACAGAAAGAGACCCAGTACTTC
size: once
D: .
J: TRBJ2-5
V: TRBV7-2

CDR3: CASSQGAAGREQFF
DNA: TGCGCCAGCAGCCAAGGGGCGGCGGGGCGTGAGCAGTTCTTC
size: .
D: .
J: TRBJ2-1
V: TRBV4-3

CDR3: CSVEVRGSGAFF
DNA: TGCAGCGTTGAAGTTCGGGGCTCCGGGGCTTTCTTT
size: .
D: .
J: TRBJ1-1
V: TRBV29-1